This entry lists 29 T cell receptor beta chains sequenced from one sample in a study of T cell responses to AZD1222 COVID-19 vaccine. Using immunoSEQ multiplex PCR, the repertoire was profiled, and TCRdb retains in-frame clones only, with some absent. The data hold around 200,000 clones, with roughly 88% observed a single time. Sequencing was performed on peripheral blood, taken on day 0 of AZD1222 vaccination. The receptors derive from an adult in good health.

In its sample, this clone was seen once. The chain couples TRBV7-2 to TRBJ1-1; D is perhaps TRBD1 (5 bases). The CDR3 covers 14 residues. Trimming removed 5 bases at V and 1 base at J, with 11 bases between. CDR1 and CDR2 from the germline V gene are SGHTA and FQGNSA. For the CDR3, the DNA is TGTGCCAGCAGCATAAGACAGAGGAACACTGAAGCTTTCTTT. It is translated as CASSIRQRNTEAFF.

Comment on this clone: Other DNA sequences of this sample code for an identical CDR3. The chain joins TRBV11-2 to TRBJ1-5; no reliable D call. The CDR3 has 12 residues. V lost 1 base and J 5 bases, leaving 3 bases between the germline ends. Germline V gives CDR1 SGHAT, CDR2 FQNNGV. This CDR3 is CASSLGDQPQHF. CDR3 nucleotide sequence: TGTGCCAGCAGCTTAGGGGATCAGCCCCAGCATTTT.

This sequence joins TRBV2 and TRBJ2-7; D unclear. The CDR3 loop spans 12 amino acids. V was cut by 4 bases and J by 2 bases, with 6 bases left in between. Germline V gene sequence: CDR1 SNHLY, CDR2 FYNNEI. The CDR3 region has the DNA TGTGCCAGCAGTGCGACGACCTACGAGCAGTACTTC. Its translation: CASSATTYEQYF.

The rearrangement uses TRBV5-4 and TRBJ1-4; a possible D gene is TRBD1 (6 bases). Germline CDR1 reads SGHNT; CDR2 reads YYREEE (reference sequence). The length of the CDR3 is 17 residues. V was clipped by 4 bases and J by 0 bases, with 16 bases between them. In DNA form, the CDR3 reads TGTGCCAGCAGCCAAAAGGGCAGGGGAACAACTAATGAAAAACTGTTTTTT. It is translated as CASSQKGRGTTNEKLFF.

This chain links TRBV3-1 (or the pseudogene TRBV3-2) with TRBJ1-2; TRBD1 matches 10 bases. CDR1 and CDR2 (germline): LGHDT, YNNKEL (reference sequence). This CDR3 spans 17 amino acids. Trimming at V came to 1 base and at J to 1 base, leaving 6 bases not matched to a gene. The CDR3 loop reads CASSQVLDRGFNYGYTF. In DNA, the CDR3 is TGTGCCAGCAGCCAAGTTTTGGACAGGGGGTTTAACTATGGCTACACCTTC.

The chain links TRBV3-1 (or the pseudogene TRBV3-2) to TRBJ2-1; TRBD2 agrees at 14 bases. This CDR3 is 15 amino acids long. The V gene end was trimmed by 4 bases and the J gene end by 9 bases; junction bases not matched to a gene: 5. Germline assignment: CDR1 LGHDT and CDR2 YNNKEL (reference sequence). Here the CDR3 DNA reads TGTGCCAGCAGCCGGACTAGCGGGAGGCCCACTGAGCAGTTCTTC. This sequence encodes CASSRTSGRPTEQFF.

This chain joins TRBV11-2 and TRBJ2-1; no definite D call. Germline lookup yields CDR1 SGHAT and CDR2 FQNNGV. V was trimmed by 5 bases and J by 5 bases, leaving 19 bases between them. This CDR3 has 16 residues. DNA for the CDR3: TGTGCCAGCAGCGTAATGTGGAGACCCGCAAACAATGAGCAGTTCTTC. Amino acids: CASSVMWRPANNEQFF.

The rearrangement links TRBV5-1 to TRBJ1-2; D uncertain. The germline V and J ends were trimmed by 0 bases and 7 bases, with 13 bases remaining between them. Germline V gives CDR1 SGHRS, CDR2 YFSETQ. The CDR3 sequence is 14 residues long. The CDR3 DNA is TGCGCCAGCAGCTTGGAGGGCATCCAGCGTGGCTACACCTTC. It codes for CASSLEGIQRGYTF. The full variable domain, its missing parts supplied by reference TRBV5-1 and TRBJ1-2, is KAGVTQTPRYLIKTRGQQVTLSCSPISGHRSVSWYQQTPGQGLQFLFEYFSETQRNKGNFPGRFSGRQFSNSRSEMNVSTLELGDSALYLCASSLEGIQRGYTFGSGTRLTVV.

This rearrangement joins TRBV19 to TRBJ2-7; D may be TRBD1 (6 bases). The CDR3 is 16 amino acids. Germline CDR1 and CDR2: LNHDA and SQIVND (reference sequence). Between the trimmed V and J ends, which lost 2 bases and 0 bases, there was a span of 14 bases. In nucleotides, the CDR3 is TGTGCCAGTAGTATACCAGGGGCAGGCAGCTCCTACGAGCAGTACTTC. Translating it yields CASSIPGAGSSYEQYF.

This clone came up once. This sequence joins TRBV5-6 and TRBJ2-7, with D possibly TRBD1 on 5 matching bases. The CDR3 covers 12 residues. Germline V gene data show CDR1 as SGHDT and CDR2 as YYEEEE. Trimming removed 0 bases at V and 13 bases at J, with 14 bases between. CDR3 sequence reads: CASSLGGPPPYF. In DNA, the CDR3 is TGTGCCAGCAGCTTGGGGGGCCCGCCCCCCTACTTC.

This rearrangement joins TRBV6-5 to TRBJ1-5; D not certain. Germline CDR1 reads MNHEY; CDR2 reads SVGAGI. The CDR3 consists of 13 residues. The V end lost 6 bases, the J end lost 3 bases, and 9 bases lay between the germline ends. In nucleotides, the CDR3 is TGTGCCAGCAGGACAACTTTCAATCAGCCCCAGCATTTT. This encodes CASRTTFNQPQHF.

The chain carries TRBV28 and TRBJ2-3; the match to TRBD1 covers 7 bases. The CDR3 has 15 amino acids. Trimming at V came to 5 bases and at J to 2 bases, leaving 7 bases not matched to a gene. Looked up from germline, CDR1 is MDHEN and CDR2 is SYDVKM. The chain's CDR3 is CASSIRTGFTDTQYF. The CDR3 DNA reads as TGTGCCAGCAGTATTAGGACAGGTTTCACAGATACGCAGTATTTT.

V is TRBV2 and J is TRBJ1-4, with 8 bases fitting TRBD1. The CDR3 is 15 residues long. Germline CDR1 is SNHLY and CDR2 is FYNNEI. Trimming removed 2 bases from V and 6 bases from J; junction bases left unmatched: 5. The CDR3 sequence: CASSELSGGDEKLFF. CDR3 DNA: TGTGCCAGCAGTGAACTATCAGGGGGCGATGAAAAACTGTTTTTT. The whole variable domain, filled in from reference TRBV2 and TRBJ1-4, reads EPEVTQTPSHQVTQMGQEVILRCVPISNHLYFYWYRQILGQKVEFLVSFYNNEISEKSEIFDDQFSVERPDGSNFTLKIRSTKLEDSAMYFCASSELSGGDEKLFFGSGTQLSVL.

The V call is TRBV5-1, the J call TRBJ2-5; D might be TRBD2 (6 bases). The V end was cut by 0 bases, the J end by 9 bases, with 21 bases between. This CDR3 has 16 residues. Germline V gene lookup returns CDR1 SGHRS and CDR2 YFSETQ. The CDR3 DNA reads TGCGCCAGCAGCTTGGTCCAGGCGCGTCGCGGAGGGTCCCAGTACTTC. It translates to CASSLVQARRGGSQYF.

The chain carries TRBV4-1 and TRBJ2-3; no definite D call. Germline V CDR1 and CDR2: MGHRA, YSYEKL. The CDR3 length is 15 residues. Trimming shortened V by 0 bases and J by 6 bases, and 13 bases separated the two germline ends. This CDR3 reads CASSQDPRLTDTQYF. The CDR3 nucleotides read TGCGCCAGCAGCCAAGATCCCAGGTTGACCGATACGCAGTATTTT.

The chain has TRBV10-1 and TRBJ1-1; no definite D call. The length of the CDR3 is 13 residues. V was clipped by 1 base and J by 8 bases, with 11 bases between them. Germline lookup yields CDR1 WNHNN and CDR2 SYGVQD (reference sequence). CDR3 sequence (DNA): TGCGCCAGCAGTGAGTTTTCGTTTTTGGAAGCTTTCTTT. Its protein product is CASSEFSFLEAFF.

CDR3 DNA sequence: TGTGCCAGCAGTTACCCGACTAGCGGGGGGCCGAATACGCAGTATTTT. It yields the protein CASSYPTSGGPNTQYF. This chain connects TRBV6-2 or TRBV6-3 to TRBJ2-3, with 13 bases that match TRBD2. V dropped 2 bases and J dropped 7; count of bases not matched to a gene: 6. Germline V gene lookup returns CDR1 MNHEY and CDR2 SVGEGT. The CDR3 is 16 residues long.

The chain joins TRBV9 to TRBJ2-7; 11 nucleotides line up with TRBD2. Germline CDR1 and CDR2: SGDLS and YYNGEE. Losses at the gene ends were 1 base for V and 5 bases for J; bases not matched to a gene: 5. The CDR3 totals 15 residues. CDR3: CASSVSSGGFNEQYF. CDR3 DNA: TGTGCCAGCAGCGTATCTAGCGGGGGGTTCAACGAGCAGTACTTC.

This clone was seen a single time. V gene TRBV5-8 combines with J gene TRBJ2-7; D is unclear. The CDR3 length is 11 residues. The germline gives CDR1 SGHTS, CDR2 YDEGEE. The ends were cut back, 0 bases at V and 3 bases at J, with 1 base in the middle. CDR3 bases: TGTGCCAGCAGCTTGGGCTACGAGCAGTACTTC. It is translated as CASSLGYEQYF.

This clone was recorded a few times. This chain uses TRBV7-2 with TRBJ2-7, with TRBD2 identical over 14 bases. Germline V CDR1 and CDR2: SGHTA, FQGNSA. This CDR3 contains 16 residues. V lost 4 bases to trimming and J lost 7 bases; unmatched junction nucleotides: 9. Written as DNA, the CDR3 is TGTGCCAGCAGCTCGGGACTAGCGGGGGCCCTTGGGGAGCAGTACTTC. As protein: CASSSGLAGALGEQYF.

The rearrangement links TRBV19 to TRBJ2-7; D gene uncertain. The ends were cut back, 7 bases at V and 2 bases at J, with 12 bases in the middle. The CDR3 covers 13 residues. Germline loops: CDR1 LNHDA, CDR2 SQIVND (reference sequence). CDR3 DNA sequence: TGTGCCAGTACCAATAGTGACACCTACGAGCAGTACTTC. Translation gives CASTNSDTYEQYF.

The V call is TRBV3-1 (or the pseudogene TRBV3-2), the J call TRBJ2-6, with D uncertain. The CDR3 sequence is 16 residues long. Germline V CDR1 and CDR2: LGHDT, YNNKEL (reference sequence). The V and J ends lost 0 bases and 0 bases respectively, with 6 bases between them. For the CDR3, the DNA is TGTGCCAGCAGCCAAGACTTATACTCTGGGGCCAACGTCCTGACTTTC. Translated: CASSQDLYSGANVLTF.

The chain combines TRBV10-2 with TRBJ1-2, with TRBD1 as a possible D gene (5 bases). CDR3 size: 12 residues. Trimming removed 7 bases at V and 7 bases at J, with 13 bases between. The germline V gene has CDR1 WSHSY and CDR2 SAAADI. The CDR3 reads CASIGGVFGYTF. Written as DNA, the CDR3 is TGCGCCAGCATCGGGGGGGTGTTTGGCTACACCTTC.

This chain joins TRBV4-1 and TRBJ2-7, with TRBD2 identical over 10 bases. Germline V CDR1 and CDR2: MGHRA, YSYEKL. The CDR3 contains 15 residues. Trimming removed 1 base from V and 2 bases from J; junction bases left unmatched: 2. The CDR3 nucleotides read TGCGCCAGCAGCCAAGGAAGCGGGGGGGCCTACGAGCAGTACTTC. It codes for CASSQGSGGAYEQYF.

V usage is TRBV5-6 and J usage is TRBJ1-2; 9 nucleotides match TRBD1. The trim removed 1 base at V and 4 bases at J, leaving 5 bases unmatched. The CDR3 is made up of 15 amino acids. The germline V gene encodes CDR1 SGHDT and CDR2 YYEEEE. The CDR3 region has the DNA TGTGCCAGCAGCTTGCGGACAGGGGTATTCTATGGCTACACCTTC. Translation: CASSLRTGVFYGYTF.

The chain is built from TRBV19 and TRBJ1-2, with a weak D call TRBD1 (6 bases). CDR1 is LNHDA and CDR2 is SQIVND in the germline V gene (reference sequence). Trimming shortened V by 5 bases and J by 3 bases, and 16 bases separated the two germline ends. This CDR3 has 15 amino acids. The CDR3 nucleotides read TGTGCCAGTAGTGTAACCGGGACACCCGACTATGGCTACACCTTC. It yields the protein CASSVTGTPDYGYTF.

J is TRBJ2-3 and V is TRBV30; TRBD2 agrees at 11 bases. The CDR3 consists of 16 residues. CDR1 is GTSNPN, CDR2 SVGIG, per germline (reference sequence). V lost 1 base and J lost 2; bases outside the gene matches: 5. The CDR3 reads CAWSDLAGGATDTQYF. CDR3 nucleotide sequence: TGTGCCTGGAGTGATCTAGCGGGAGGTGCCACAGATACGCAGTATTTT.

In DNA form, the CDR3 reads TGTGCCAGCAGTTACGGACAGGTGGGCAATCAGCCCCAGCATTTT. Protein sequence: CASSYGQVGNQPQHF. The chain links TRBV6-6 to TRBJ1-5; 7 nucleotides match TRBD1. This CDR3 is built from 15 residues. Germline V gene lookup returns CDR1 MNHNY and CDR2 SVGAGI (reference sequence). The J segment lost 2 bases and the V segment lost 2 bases, leaving 3 bases of the junction unmatched.

The chain is built from TRBV28 and TRBJ1-1; 7 bases match TRBD1. This CDR3 is built from 12 residues. CDR1 MDHEN and CDR2 SYDVKM come from the germline V gene. Trimming cost V 5 bases and J 7 bases; bases outside gene matches: 4. CDR3 nucleotide sequence: TGTGCCAGCAGTCCCCGACAGGGTGAAGCTTTCTTT. Its protein is CASSPRQGEAFF.